This paragraph reports one TCR beta chain. This record comes from a study of cytomegalovirus exposure and HLA in healthy donors. The method was immunoSEQ multiplex PCR; TCRdb's version includes in-frame clones alone and lacks a portion of them. The sample shows about 130,000 clones, about nine tenths of them seen only once. Unmatched junction bases numbered 6, after V lost 2 bases and J lost 9 bases. Germline CDR1 reads SGHDT; CDR2 reads YYEEEE. The CDR3 is made up of 14 amino acids. V is TRBV5-6 and J is TRBJ2-4; TRBD1 agrees at 9 bases. The TCR originated in a young man in good health and CMV-seronegative. Sequencing used PBMCs. The CDR3 region has the DNA TGTGCCAGCAGCTTCCGGGACAGGGTTTTCATTCAGTACTTC. Protein sequence: CASSFRDRVFIQYF.